This T cell receptor (beta chain) was recovered during a study of resident and recirculating memory T cells in vitiligo. Study-wide points: Sequences differed between biopsy sites and patients, suggesting private specificity.

Only in-frame clones appear in the TCRdb table, and some are missing; sequencing was by immunoSEQ multiplex PCR. This table has tens of thousands of clones, around 90% appearing once. Germline assignment: CDR1 MNHNY and CDR2 SVGAGI (reference sequence). The J segment lost 6 bases and the V segment lost 2 bases, leaving 3 bases of the junction unmatched. The CDR3 extends over 14 amino acids. In regard to this clone: What it binds is not known.

Sequencing used blood. This sequence originates from a male donor with vitiligo. The chain combines TRBV6-6 with TRBJ1-2; 10 bases line up with TRBD1. CDR3 in amino acids: CASSYQGQGNGYTF. As DNA, the CDR3 is TGTGCCAGCAGTTACCAGGGACAGGGGAATGGCTACACCTTC.